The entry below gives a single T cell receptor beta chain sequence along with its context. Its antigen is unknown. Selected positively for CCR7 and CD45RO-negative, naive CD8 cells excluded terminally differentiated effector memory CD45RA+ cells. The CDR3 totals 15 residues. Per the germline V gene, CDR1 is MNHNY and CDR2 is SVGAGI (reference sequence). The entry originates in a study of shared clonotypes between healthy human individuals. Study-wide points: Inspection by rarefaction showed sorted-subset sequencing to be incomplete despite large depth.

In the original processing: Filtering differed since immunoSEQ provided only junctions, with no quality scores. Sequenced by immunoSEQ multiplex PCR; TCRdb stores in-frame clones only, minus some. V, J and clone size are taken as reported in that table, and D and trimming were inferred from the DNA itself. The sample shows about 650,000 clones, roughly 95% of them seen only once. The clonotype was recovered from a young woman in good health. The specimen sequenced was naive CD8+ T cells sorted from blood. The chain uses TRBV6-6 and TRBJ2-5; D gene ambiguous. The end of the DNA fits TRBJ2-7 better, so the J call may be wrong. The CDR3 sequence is CASSYTLGQAYEQYF. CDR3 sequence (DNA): TGTGCCAGCAGTTACACCCTGGGTCAGGCCTACGAGCAGTACTTC.